What follows are 28 T cell receptor beta chains derived from one specimen sequenced in a study of blood T cell repertoires in COVID-19. Only in-frame clones appear in the TCRdb table, and some are missing; sequencing was by immunoSEQ multiplex PCR. This table has some 200,000 clones, 80% to 90% appearing once. The sequenced sample consisted of peripheral blood. These receptors were obtained from a man aged 25 to 45 with active or convalescent COVID-19.

CDR3 in amino acids: CASSLDLTGRGEKLFF. As DNA, the CDR3 is TGTGCCAGCAGTTTAGATTTGACAGGGCGAGGCGAAAAACTGTTTTTT. J is TRBJ1-4 and V is TRBV6-5; 7 nucleotides line up with TRBD1. The germline V gene has CDR1 MNHEY and CDR2 SVGAGI. The V gene end was trimmed by 4 bases and the J gene end by 8 bases; junction bases not matched to a gene: 13. The CDR3 has 16 amino acids.

V gene TRBV7-3 combines with J gene TRBJ1-1, with D maybe TRBD1 (5 bases). With 5 bases removed from V and 5 bases from J, the gap between germline ends came to 15 bases. The CDR3 totals 14 residues. Germline lookup yields CDR1 SGHTA and CDR2 FQGTGA. This chain's CDR3 is CASSPGGARTEAFF. DNA for the CDR3: TGTGCCAGCAGCCCCGGAGGGGCAAGGACTGAAGCTTTCTTT.

The gene calls are TRBV6-1 and TRBJ1-2; D is undetermined. Germline V lookup: CDR1 MNHNS, CDR2 SASEGT. Trimming cost V 0 bases and J 5 bases, with 10 bases left between them. The CDR3 runs 14 residues. CDR3 region: CASSEARQDYGYTF. In DNA form, the CDR3 reads TGTGCCAGCAGTGAAGCACGGCAGGATTATGGCTACACCTTC.

This rearrangement joins TRBV7-2 to TRBJ2-6; a possible D gene is TRBD2 (6 bases). The CDR3 loop spans 16 amino acids. V shed 5 bases and J shed 2 bases, with 13 bases lying between them. Germline loops: CDR1 SGHTA, CDR2 FQGNSA. The CDR3 protein is CASSAGTGPGANVLTF. CDR3 DNA sequence: TGTGCCAGCAGCGCGGGGACGGGTCCTGGGGCCAACGTCCTGACTTTC.

This chain joins TRBV9 and TRBJ2-3; TRBD2 matches 11 bases. The germline CDR1 and CDR2 sequences are SGDLS and YYNGEE. The V gene end was trimmed by 2 bases and the J gene end by 2 bases; junction bases not matched to a gene: 7. CDR3 length: 17 amino acids. The CDR3, as DNA: TGTGCCAGCAGCGTGAGACTAGCGGGGCCCTTCACAGATACGCAGTATTTT. Its protein product is CASSVRLAGPFTDTQYF.

The chain has TRBV7-6 and TRBJ2-5; TRBD2 agrees at 9 bases. This CDR3 contains 15 residues. Germline assignment: CDR1 SGHVS and CDR2 FNYEAQ. Trimming cost V 1 base and J 4 bases; bases outside gene matches: 4. CDR3 sequence (DNA): TGTGCCAGCAGCTTAGAAGCGGGGGGCGGAGAGACCCAGTACTTC. Amino acid sequence: CASSLEAGGGETQYF.

This clone was counted only a few times. The CDR3 nucleotides are TGTGCCAGCAGTAAACAGGGGTACTCCTACAATGAGCAGTTCTTC. It specifies CASSKQGYSYNEQFF. V is TRBV11-2 and J is TRBJ2-1; 7 nucleotides line up with TRBD1. This CDR3 has 15 amino acids. CDR1 is SGHAT and CDR2 is FQNNGV in the germline V gene. With V trimmed by 6 bases and J by 0 bases, 5 bases remained unmatched.

The CDR3 here is CASSLRGTGMNTEAFF. CDR3 in DNA: TGTGCCAGCAGCTTACGTGGAACAGGCATGAACACTGAAGCTTTCTTT. The chain links TRBV7-3 to TRBJ1-1; TRBD1 might be the D (5 bases). CDR3 length equals 16 residues. Germline CDR1 reads SGHTA; CDR2 reads FQGTGA. The V end lost 2 bases, the J end lost 0 bases, and 13 bases lay between the germline ends. Based on the CDR3 plus reference TRBV7-3 and TRBJ1-1, the full variable domain is GAGVSQTPSNKVTEKGKYVELRCDPISGHTALYWYRQSLGQGPEFLIYFQGTGAADDSGLPNDRFFAVRPEGSVSTLKIQRTERGDSAVYLCASSLRGTGMNTEAFFGQGTRLTVV.

The rearrangement joins TRBV4-3 to TRBJ2-7; tentatively, D is TRBD2 (5 bases). The CDR3 has 13 residues. The V and J ends lost 0 bases and 7 bases respectively, with 10 bases between them. Per the germline V gene, CDR1 is LGHNA and CDR2 is YSLEER. CDR3 DNA: TGCGCCAGCAGCCAAGATCCTGCGGGTGAGCAGTACTTC. Protein sequence: CASSQDPAGEQYF.

CDR3 loop: CAYVQGVGYEQYF. For the CDR3, the DNA is TGTGCCTACGTACAGGGGGTCGGCTACGAGCAGTACTTC. The rearrangement links TRBV30 to TRBJ2-7, with TRBD1 identical over 8 bases. Germline CDR1 and CDR2: GTSNPN and SVGIG (reference sequence). CDR3 size: 13 residues. V dropped 7 bases and J dropped 3; count of bases not matched to a gene: 8.

The rearrangement joins TRBV19 to TRBJ2-1; TRBD1 aligns across 7 bases. CDR3 length: 16 residues. Germline V gene data show CDR1 as LNHDA and CDR2 as SQIVND (reference sequence). Losses at the gene ends were 5 bases for V and 4 bases for J; bases not matched to a gene: 11. CDR3 loop: CASSFYGTDLYNEQFF. CDR3 sequence (DNA): TGTGCCAGTAGTTTTTACGGGACAGACCTTTACAATGAGCAGTTCTTC. The complete variable domain, with remaining parts taken from reference TRBV19 and TRBJ2-1, reads DGGITQSPKYLFRKEGQNVTLSCEQNLNHDAMYWYRQDPGQGLRLIYYSQIVNDFQKGDIAEGYSVSREKKESFPLTVTSAQKNPTAFYLCASSFYGTDLYNEQFFGPGTRLTVL.

Only a few counts were recorded for this clone. This sequence joins TRBV11-3 and TRBJ2-3; D not resolved. The CDR3 runs to 14 residues. Germline V gene lookup returns CDR1 SGHNT and CDR2 YENEEA. The V end lost 4 bases, the J end lost 3 bases, and 11 bases lay between the germline ends. The CDR3 reads CASSSSYGTDTQYF. In DNA form, the CDR3 reads TGTGCCAGCAGCTCCTCGTACGGGACAGATACGCAGTATTTT.

The V call is TRBV3-1 (or the pseudogene TRBV3-2), the J call TRBJ2-3; 9 bases agree with TRBD1. The CDR3 totals 17 residues. Germline V CDR1 and CDR2: LGHDT, YNNKEL (reference sequence). The V and J ends lost 0 bases and 5 bases, in that order; junction bases with no gene match: 9. CDR3 in amino acids: CASSQDMRQGVEDTQYF. The CDR3 region has the DNA TGTGCCAGCAGCCAAGATATGAGACAGGGGGTGGAAGATACGCAGTATTTT.

This chain joins TRBV2 and TRBJ1-5, with a possible D match to TRBD1 (5 bases). V lost 5 bases, J lost 0 bases, and 11 bases lay in between. The CDR3 totals 15 residues. Germline V gives CDR1 SNHLY, CDR2 FYNNEI. The DNA for the CDR3 is TGTGCCAGCAGTCAAGACAGTTATAGCAATCAGCCCCAGCATTTT. Its translation: CASSQDSYSNQPQHF.

V usage is TRBV9 and J usage is TRBJ1-2; D is ambiguous. Germline V gives CDR1 SGDLS, CDR2 YYNGEE. The CDR3 contains 13 residues. V lost 1 base and J 2 bases, leaving 6 bases between the germline ends. CDR3 bases: TGTGCCAGCAGCGTATCCCTGAACTATGGCTACACCTTC. Encoded protein: CASSVSLNYGYTF.

This clone was counted once. V is TRBV27 and J is TRBJ2-1; the match to TRBD2 covers 11 bases. This CDR3 comprises 15 residues. CDR1 and CDR2 (germline): MNHEY, SMNVEV (reference sequence). With V trimmed by 11 bases and J by 3 bases, 9 bases remained unmatched. CDR3 in amino acids: CAARPGTSGYNEQFF. The CDR3 nucleotides read TGTGCCGCAAGACCCGGGACTAGCGGCTACAATGAGCAGTTCTTC.

This chain links TRBV2 with TRBJ1-2; D not certain. The CDR3 length is 14 residues. Per the germline V gene, CDR1 is SNHLY and CDR2 is FYNNEI. V was trimmed by 7 bases and J by 8 bases, leaving 20 bases between them. CDR3 protein: CASIADSSRGGYTF. For the CDR3, the DNA is TGTGCCAGCATTGCGGACTCGTCCCGAGGAGGCTACACCTTC.

This chain connects TRBV5-1 to TRBJ1-1, with 7 bases that match TRBD1. CDR3 length: 16 amino acids. The germline gives CDR1 SGHRS, CDR2 YFSETQ. V was clipped by 0 bases and J by 0 bases; unmatched bases: 5. CDR3 in amino acids: CASSLGGQRMNTEAFF. The CDR3 coding sequence is TGCGCCAGCAGCTTGGGGGGACAGAGAATGAACACTGAAGCTTTCTTT.

CDR3 region: CASSPRGQLTNEKLFF. The CDR3 DNA is TGTGCCAGCTCACCACGAGGGCAGCTAACTAATGAAAAACTGTTTTTT. The chain couples TRBV18 to TRBJ1-4; no firm D call. The CDR3 extends over 16 amino acids. Germline CDR1 and CDR2: KGHSH and LQKENI. V lost 1 base and J 1 base, leaving 10 bases between the germline ends.

The V and J genes are TRBV19 and TRBJ2-1; 9 bases are shared with TRBD1. V lost 5 bases, J lost 6 bases, and 5 bases stayed unmatched. The CDR3 extends over 14 amino acids. The V gene's germline CDR1 is LNHDA and CDR2 SQIVND (reference sequence). CDR3 protein: CASSPGTGSNEQFF. The CDR3 DNA follows: TGTGCCAGTAGTCCCGGGACAGGGAGCAATGAGCAGTTCTTC.

The chain recombines TRBV11-3 with TRBJ2-1; 11 nucleotides agree with TRBD2. With 5 bases clipped from V and 5 bases from J, the junction kept 14 bases outside the gene matches. Germline lookup yields CDR1 SGHNT and CDR2 YENEEA. The CDR3 covers 18 residues. This CDR3 is CASSARLAGSPEDNEQFF. In DNA, the CDR3 is TGTGCCAGCAGCGCCCGACTAGCGGGGTCGCCCGAGGACAATGAGCAGTTCTTC.

The chain couples TRBV28 to TRBJ1-2, with TRBD1 as a possible D gene (5 bases). This CDR3 is 15 amino acids long. Per germline, CDR1 MDHEN and CDR2 SYDVKM. V lost 2 bases to trimming and J lost 4 bases, with 14 bases between them. Written as DNA, the CDR3 is TGTGCCAGCAGTTTAAGAGAGACAGTGGGCTATGGCTACACCTTC. Protein: CASSLRETVGYGYTF.

Only one count was recorded for this clone. V usage is TRBV5-1 and J usage is TRBJ1-4; 8 bases line up with TRBD1. The CDR3 covers 15 residues. Per germline, CDR1 SGHRS and CDR2 YFSETQ. V shed 4 bases and J 3 bases; nucleotides not matched to a gene: 5. The DNA of the CDR3 is TGCGCCAGCAGCCCGCAGACAGGGGCTAATGAAAAACTGTTTTTT. As protein: CASSPQTGANEKLFF. The full variable domain, with the rest looked up from reference TRBV5-1 and TRBJ1-4, is KAGVTQTPRYLIKTRGQQVTLSCSPISGHRSVSWYQQTPGQGLQFLFEYFSETQRNKGNFPGRFSGRQFSNSRSEMNVSTLELGDSALYLCASSPQTGANEKLFFGSGTQLSVL.

This chain connects TRBV6-6 to TRBJ1-2; D perhaps matches TRBD1 (5 bases). The CDR3 contains 13 residues. Germline V gene lookup returns CDR1 MNHNY and CDR2 SVGAGI (reference sequence). Between the trimmed V and J ends, which lost 5 bases and 2 bases, there was a span of 9 bases. CDR3 region: CASSPTVNYGYTF. The CDR3 DNA follows: TGTGCCAGCAGTCCGACAGTGAACTATGGCTACACCTTC.

The gene calls are TRBV24-1 and TRBJ2-3; 13 bases align to TRBD2. Germline V CDR1 and CDR2: KGHDR, SFDVKD. The trim removed 6 bases at V and 6 bases at J, leaving 14 bases unmatched. The CDR3 loop spans 18 amino acids. The CDR3 DNA follows: TGTGCCACCAGTCCCACTAGCGGGGGGGCCGGCGTTAGGGATACGCAGTATTTT. Translated, it gives CATSPTSGGAGVRDTQYF.

This clone was seen more than once but under ten times. The chain joins TRBV28 to TRBJ1-2; 8 bases are a match to TRBD1. Losses at the gene ends were 0 bases for V and 7 bases for J; bases not matched to a gene: 10. Per germline, CDR1 MDHEN and CDR2 SYDVKM. This CDR3 region has 16 residues. CDR3: CASSLWGQGAKSGYTF. The CDR3 DNA follows: TGTGCCAGCAGTTTATGGGGTCAGGGGGCGAAGAGTGGCTACACCTTC.

This clone has at least ten counts. This chain connects TRBV6-5 to TRBJ1-1, with TRBD1 as a possible D gene (5 bases). The V end lost 2 bases, the J end lost 1 base, and 11 bases lay between the germline ends. CDR1 is MNHEY and CDR2 is SVGAGI in the germline V gene. CDR3 length: 15 residues. CDR3 in DNA: TGTGCCAGCAGTTACGGCGGACATACGAACACTGAAGCTTTCTTT. It specifies CASSYGGHTNTEAFF.

This clone was counted a single time. The gene calls are TRBV6-5 and TRBJ1-2; D is unclear. In germline, CDR1 is MNHEY, CDR2 SVGAGI. The CDR3 sequence is 15 residues long. With 0 bases removed from V and 0 bases from J, the gap between germline ends came to 8 bases. In DNA, the CDR3 is TGTGCCAGCAGTTACTCGGCCTCTCCTAACTATGGCTACACCTTC. Protein: CASSYSASPNYGYTF.